This section outlines one T cell receptor beta chain sequence together with its context. What it binds is not known. The data belong to a study of T cell repertoires in cytomegalovirus infection. TCRdb ran MiXCR on the reads and lists one entry per CDR3 protein. This sample has about 130,000 distinct CDR3 sequences, with more than 20% found just once. This CDR3 is 16 amino acids long. Trimming removed 6 bases from V and 8 bases from J; junction bases left unmatched: 16. The germline gives CDR1 LGHNT, CDR2 FRNRAP. The chain links TRBV12-5 to TRBJ2-1; 7 nucleotides agree with TRBD2. Sequenced: PBMCs, sequenced either directly or after in vitro stimulation (not recorded which). The receptor was derived from a human donor in good health (CMV status not recorded). Some clones in this sample may be carry-over from other donors' samples. The CDR3 nucleotides read TGTGCTAGTGGCATCTTCAGGCGGGACTATGGGGATGAGCAGTTCTTC. It codes for CASGIFRRDYGDEQFF.